This T cell receptor (beta chain) was identified during a study of graft-versus-host responses after intestinal transplantation. Study details: Every recipient had anti-thymocyte globulin induction and 3 to 4 years of tacrolimus plus steroids.

This table comes from immunoSEQ multiplex PCR, and its TCRdb copy is limited to in-frame clones, with some not included. This sample has about 57,000 clones, with roughly 90% found just once. V gave up 0 bases and J gave up 9 bases; unmatched junction bases: 7. CDR1 and CDR2 (germline): SGHKS, YYEKEE (reference sequence). The CDR3 length is 14 residues. This chain uses TRBV5-5 with TRBJ2-7, with 9 bases matching TRBD1. Source: PBMCs, taken 26 days after transplant. This TCR derives from a human patient who received an intestinal transplant, so some T cells may come from the graft donor. CDR3 region: CASSLGGTGNGQYV. For the CDR3, the DNA is TGTGCCAGCAGCTTGGGCGGGACAGGGAATGGGCAGTACGTC.